These 24 T cell receptor beta chains originate from one sample sequenced in a study of T-cell memory formation after mild COVID-19. TCRdb re-called the 5' RACE reads with MiXCR, one entry per CDR3 protein. The sample includes 180,000 or so distinct CDR3 sequences, more than 15% seen only once; the top ten take 2% to 2.5%. Specimen: PBMCs or a T cell subset sorted from them (not recorded which). The receptor set was obtained from an adult woman who had mild COVID-19 (a few samples of this study predate the infection). Cell type and time point are not known.

The chain carries TRBV20-1 and TRBJ2-3; 7 bases line up with TRBD2. The CDR3 is 17 residues long. Trimming at V came to 3 bases and at J to 2 bases, leaving 14 bases not matched to a gene. Germline V gene lookup returns CDR1 DFQATT and CDR2 SNEGSKA (reference sequence). The CDR3 here is CSASRPFLAAYTDTQYF. The CDR3 nucleotides are TGCAGTGCTAGTCGTCCCTTTCTAGCGGCTTACACAGATACGCAGTATTTT.

The rearrangement joins TRBV12-3 or TRBV12-4 to TRBJ2-3; 7 bases map to TRBD1. CDR3 length equals 14 residues. J was trimmed by 5 bases and V by 7 bases; bases with no gene match: 9. The CDR3 here is CASTPQGWGDTQYF. Written as DNA, the CDR3 is TGTGCCAGCACCCCACAGGGGTGGGGAGATACGCAGTATTTT.

The chain joins TRBV20-1 to TRBJ2-5; 8 bases map to TRBD1. Germline V lookup: CDR1 DFQATT, CDR2 SNEGSKA (reference sequence). The CDR3 spans 12 residues. Trimming took 6 bases from V and 5 from J; bases not matched to a gene: 5. This CDR3 is CSAGQGLETQYF. The CDR3 DNA is TGCAGTGCAGGACAGGGTTTGGAGACCCAGTACTTC.

Written as DNA, the CDR3 is TGCGCCAGCAGCCGAGTACCGGACGGAAAGAATGAAAAACTGTTTTTT. Translating it yields CASSRVPDGKNEKLFF. V gene TRBV5-1 combines with J gene TRBJ1-4; D remains unclear. The CDR3 spans 16 residues. Germline values: CDR1 SGHRS, CDR2 YFSETQ. Trimming cost V 4 bases and J 5 bases, with 18 bases left between them.

This clonotype was found a few times. The CDR3 bases are TGTGCCAGCAGCTCGGGGACGGGTCATTCACCCCTCCACTTT. It specifies CASSSGTGHSPLHF. J is TRBJ1-6 and V is TRBV7-9; the D gene is possibly TRBD1 (5 bases). Germline V gives CDR1 SEHNR, CDR2 FQNEAQ (reference sequence). The ends were cut back, 4 bases at V and 8 bases at J, with 12 bases in the middle. The CDR3 extends over 14 amino acids.

For the CDR3, the DNA is TGTGCCAGCAGCCGCTCTAGGCGGGGCGGGGGGGAGACCCAGTACTTC. It yields the protein CASSRSRRGGGETQYF. The V call is TRBV9, the J call TRBJ2-5; TRBD2 agrees at 8 bases. The V and J ends lost 4 bases and 5 bases, in that order; junction bases with no gene match: 13. Per the germline V gene, CDR1 is SGDLS and CDR2 is YYNGEE. CDR3 length equals 16 residues.

In this sample, this clonotype turned up a few times. The rearrangement links TRBV20-1 to TRBJ2-3, with unresolved D. Germline V gene sequence: CDR1 DFQATT, CDR2 SNEGSKA (reference sequence). The CDR3 loop spans 12 amino acids. V was pared by 5 bases and J by 2 bases, with 8 bases between. As DNA, the CDR3 is TGCAGTGCTGCACGGCCCACAGATACGCAGTATTTT. Translation gives CSAARPTDTQYF.

This CDR3 reads CASSPPNTGELFF. The CDR3 DNA reads TGTGCCAGCTCACCACCGAACACCGGGGAGCTGTTTTTT. The genes are TRBV18 and TRBJ2-2; D is unresolved. The CDR3 totals 13 residues. Germline CDR1 and CDR2: KGHSH and LQKENI. With 0 bases removed from V and 1 base from J, the gap between germline ends came to 0 bases.

This sequence joins TRBV6-5 and TRBJ2-2; D unclear. Per germline, CDR1 MNHEY and CDR2 SVGAGI. The V end was cut by 0 bases, the J end by 5 bases, with 13 bases between. This CDR3 comprises 16 residues. The CDR3 DNA reads TGTGCCAGCAGTTACTCTGACCCTGGATGGACCGGGGAGCTGTTTTTT. Its protein is CASSYSDPGWTGELFF.

This chain links TRBV6-1 with TRBJ1-1; D is perhaps TRBD1 (6 bases). This CDR3 comprises 14 residues. V gave up 6 bases and J gave up 1 base, with 12 bases separating them. Germline CDR1 reads MNHNS; CDR2 reads SASEGT. The CDR3 sequence: CASRVQGANTEAFF. Here the CDR3 DNA reads TGTGCCAGCAGAGTACAGGGAGCGAACACTGAAGCTTTCTTT.

This chain links TRBV3-1 with TRBJ2-4; D unresolved. V dropped 4 bases and J dropped 7 bases, with 14 bases sitting between them. The germline V gene has CDR1 LGHDT and CDR2 YNNKEL (reference sequence). CDR3 length: 14 amino acids. CDR3 DNA sequence: TGTGCCAGCAGCCCTTCTTCGGTGATCAACATTCAGTACTTC. Its translation: CASSPSSVINIQYF.

This clonotype was observed a handful of times. This chain links TRBV7-9 with TRBJ1-5, with a weak D call TRBD1 (6 bases). The CDR3 is 12 amino acids. Looked up from germline, CDR1 is SEHNR and CDR2 is FQNEAQ (reference sequence). Trimming cost V 5 bases and J 7 bases, with 9 bases left between them. CDR3 residues: CASSKQGQPQHF. CDR3 nucleotides: TGTGCCAGCAGCAAACAGGGACAGCCCCAGCATTTT.

The chain recombines TRBV6-6 with TRBJ1-2, with 9 bases aligning to TRBD1. The J segment lost 7 bases and the V segment lost 4 bases, leaving 4 bases of the junction unmatched. Germline V gene data show CDR1 as MNHNY and CDR2 as SVGAGI (reference sequence). The CDR3 extends over 13 amino acids. CDR3 sequence reads: CASSSRQGVGYTF. CDR3 in DNA: TGTGCCAGCAGTTCCAGACAGGGGGTTGGCTACACCTTC.

The chain joins TRBV4-1 to TRBJ2-3; 7 positions match TRBD2. Germline lookup yields CDR1 MGHRA and CDR2 YSYEKL. The CDR3 loop spans 16 amino acids. Trimming cost V 5 bases and J 2 bases; bases outside gene matches: 10. The DNA for the CDR3 is TGCGCCAGCAGCTCAGCGGGAAAGGGCCCCACAGATACGCAGTATTTT. It yields the protein CASSSAGKGPTDTQYF.

The gene calls are TRBV12-3 or TRBV12-4 and TRBJ1-5; D unresolved. The CDR3 spans 14 residues. Trimming removed 0 bases from V and 4 bases from J, with 7 bases in between. CDR3 sequence: CASSLAWGNQPQHF. In DNA form, the CDR3 reads TGTGCCAGCAGTTTAGCTTGGGGTAATCAGCCCCAGCATTTT.

This sequence joins TRBV29-1 and TRBJ1-1, with D possibly matching TRBD1 (6 bases). Germline V gene sequence: CDR1 SQVTM, CDR2 ANQGSEA. V gave up 3 bases and J gave up 1 base, with 6 bases separating them. The CDR3 consists of 12 residues. This CDR3 reads CSVDRGNTEAFF. Here the CDR3 DNA reads TGCAGCGTTGACAGGGGGAACACTGAAGCTTTCTTT.

Only a few counts were recorded for this clonotype. V and J are TRBV7-9 and TRBJ1-4; D is undetermined. The V end was cut by 7 bases, the J end by 4 bases, with 19 bases between. The germline CDR1 and CDR2 sequences are SEHNR and FQNEAQ (reference sequence). The CDR3 is 16 amino acids. For the CDR3, the DNA is TGTGCCAGCAACTCCGGGGTCACAGTCGATAATGAAAAACTGTTTTTT. Translating gives CASNSGVTVDNEKLFF.

The chain carries TRBV5-1 and TRBJ2-1, with D tentatively TRBD1 or TRBD2 (5 bases each). Per the germline V gene, CDR1 is SGHRS and CDR2 is YFSETQ. V was cut by 4 bases and J by 9 bases, with 20 bases left in between. The CDR3 sequence is 15 residues long. For the CDR3, the DNA is TGCGCCAGCAGCCTATCAGGTGGGGCTGAGGGTGAGCAGTTCTTC. Protein sequence: CASSLSGGAEGEQFF. Complete variable domain (other parts from reference TRBV5-1 and TRBJ2-1): KAGVTQTPRYLIKTRGQQVTLSCSPISGHRSVSWYQQTPGQGLQFLFEYFSETQRNKGNFPGRFSGRQFSNSRSEMNVSTLELGDSALYLCASSLSGGAEGEQFFGPGTRLTVL.

This clonotype came up many times. The V call is TRBV29-1, the J call TRBJ2-3; D is unclear. The CDR3 has 13 residues. Germline V gene lookup returns CDR1 SQVTM and CDR2 ANQGSEA. V was pared by 5 bases and J by 0 bases, with 9 bases between. CDR3 sequence (DNA): TGCAGCGTTTCGGGTGTTAGCACAGATACGCAGTATTTT. Amino acids: CSVSGVSTDTQYF.

This clonotype showed up just a few times. The V call is TRBV7-2, the J call TRBJ2-1; D remains ambiguous. V lost 3 bases, J lost 7 bases, and 19 bases lay in between. CDR3 length: 16 amino acids. The germline CDR1 and CDR2 sequences are SGHTA and FQGNSA. The CDR3 DNA follows: TGTGCCAGCAGCTTGAACCCAAGGCAGGTGGTAAATGAGCAGTTCTTC. Translation gives CASSLNPRQVVNEQFF.

The chain recombines TRBV7-8 with TRBJ1-1; D is uncertain. Germline V gene data show CDR1 as SGHVS and CDR2 as FQNEAQ. The CDR3 has 13 residues. V was trimmed by 2 bases and J by 2 bases, leaving 6 bases between them. CDR3 in amino acids: CASSLPQNTEAFF. CDR3 bases: TGTGCCAGCAGCTTACCCCAAAACACTGAAGCTTTCTTT.

This clonotype came up a few times. The chain is built from TRBV4-3 and TRBJ2-5; TRBD2 agrees at 8 bases. The CDR3 is made up of 16 amino acids. The junction had 5 bases not matched to a gene; V was cut back by 0 bases and J by 2 bases. CDR1 LGHNA and CDR2 YSLEER come from the germline V gene. The CDR3 DNA follows: TGCGCCAGCAGCCAAGAACTAGCGGTCCCTCAAGAGACCCAGTACTTC. It yields the protein CASSQELAVPQETQYF.

This chain joins TRBV6-1 and TRBJ2-7, with TRBD1 identical over 7 bases. V dropped 0 bases and J dropped 6; count of bases not matched to a gene: 8. The CDR3 covers 15 residues. Germline assignment: CDR1 MNHNS and CDR2 SASEGT. The CDR3 DNA follows: TGTGCCAGCAGTGAAGCTTGGACAGGACAATCCGAGCAGTACTTC. Its protein product is CASSEAWTGQSEQYF.

This clonotype was counted between two and nine times. The chain recombines TRBV5-6 with TRBJ2-5; D ambiguous. The CDR3 totals 16 residues. Per the germline V gene, CDR1 is SGHDT and CDR2 is YYEEEE. V shed 3 bases and J shed 2 bases, with 17 bases lying between them. The CDR3 bases are TGTGCCAGCAGCTACTCCCTACAGCGAGTACAAGAGACCCAGTACTTC. It encodes CASSYSLQRVQETQYF.